A single sample is the source of the 5 T cell receptor beta chains below, sequenced in a study of early T cells in non-severe SARS-CoV-2 infection. TCRdb fed the 5' RACE reads into MiXCR, producing one record per CDR3 protein. The table lists around 19,000 distinct CDR3 sequences, under 6.5% of them singletons. The sequencing sample was made of whole blood. These receptors were taken from an adult who was a healthcare worker with PCR-confirmed SARS-CoV-2 infection or an uninfected control (not recorded which).

V and J are TRBV20-1 and TRBJ2-7, with D possibly matching TRBD2 (5 bases). Trimming left V 0 bases short and J 6 bases short, with 18 bases between. The CDR3 sequence is 15 residues long. Germline V lookup: CDR1 DFQATT, CDR2 SNEGSKA (reference sequence). CDR3 nucleotides: TGCAGTGCTAGAGATAGCGAGGATCTAGTGGGCGAGCAGTACTTC. This codes for CSARDSEDLVGEQYF.

This clonotype appeared many times. The chain joins TRBV11-3 to TRBJ2-1; 11 bases align to TRBD1. Germline-derived CDR1 and CDR2 are SGHNT and YENEEA. The CDR3 is made up of 15 amino acids. The V and J ends lost 5 bases and 7 bases, in that order; junction bases with no gene match: 7. CDR3 region: CASSRTGTGGNEQFF. The CDR3 bases are TGTGCCAGCAGCCGCACCGGGACAGGGGGAAATGAGCAGTTCTTC.

This clonotype showed up many times. The chain employs TRBV20-1 and TRBJ2-3, with D tentatively TRBD2 (6 bases). Germline V gives CDR1 DFQATT, CDR2 SNEGSKA (reference sequence). Between the trimmed V and J ends, which lost 5 bases and 0 bases, there was a span of 15 bases. The CDR3 contains 15 residues. CDR3 protein: CSASVSGPSTDTQYF. CDR3 nucleotide sequence: TGCAGTGCTTCCGTTAGCGGACCCAGCACAGATACGCAGTATTTT.

This rearrangement joins TRBV9 to TRBJ2-5; tentatively, D is TRBD2 (6 bases). The CDR3 length is 14 residues. Germline V CDR1 and CDR2: SGDLS, YYNGEE. Trimming took 3 bases from V and 5 from J, leaving 14 bases between them. CDR3 sequence (DNA): TGTGCCAGCAGCGCCGGAGGCGGGGTCGAGACCCAGTACTTC. Translated, it gives CASSAGGGVETQYF.

By share, this clonotype ranks as medium-sized. This chain connects TRBV11-2 to TRBJ2-3; TRBD2 might be the D (6 bases). Germline loops: CDR1 SGHAT, CDR2 FQNNGV. The V end was cut by 7 bases, the J end by 0 bases, with 14 bases between. CDR3 length: 15 amino acids. The CDR3 nucleotides are TGTGCCAGCACCCAGACTAGTTCGAGCACAGATACGCAGTATTTT. Amino acid sequence: CASTQTSSSTDTQYF.